This T cell receptor (beta chain) was sequenced in a study of T cell clonality in common variable immunodeficiency. Donors gave roughly 5 to 8.5 ml heparinized peripheral whole blood. CDR1 is SGHKS and CDR2 is YYEKEE in the germline V gene (reference sequence). V was trimmed by 4 bases and J by 7 bases, leaving 11 bases between them. The CDR3 loop spans 12 amino acids. This clone was counted ten times or more. Read coverage stops 3 residues before the CDR3 terminus; the germline J gene supplies the remainder. Profiled with immunoSEQ multiplex PCR; TCRdb holds only in-frame clones, not every one. The sample holds roughly 30,000 clones, and no clone turns up only once.

V is TRBV5-5 and J is TRBJ1-2; D gene unclear. The origin of this receptor is a person between 18 and 75 years old in good health. The sequenced sample was peripheral blood mononuclear cells. The part of the CDR3 DNA that was read is TGTGCCAGCAGCCACGCGGAGGCTGGC. Amino acids: CASSHAEAG. The whole CDR3 sequence is CASSHAEAGYTF. Supplemented by reference TRBV5-5 and TRBJ1-2, the full variable domain reads DAGVTQSPTHLIKTRGQQVTLRCSPISGHKSVSWYQQVLGQGPQFIFQYYEKEERGRGNFPDRFSARQFPNYSSELNVNALLLGDSALYLCASSHAEAGYTFGSGTRLTVV.